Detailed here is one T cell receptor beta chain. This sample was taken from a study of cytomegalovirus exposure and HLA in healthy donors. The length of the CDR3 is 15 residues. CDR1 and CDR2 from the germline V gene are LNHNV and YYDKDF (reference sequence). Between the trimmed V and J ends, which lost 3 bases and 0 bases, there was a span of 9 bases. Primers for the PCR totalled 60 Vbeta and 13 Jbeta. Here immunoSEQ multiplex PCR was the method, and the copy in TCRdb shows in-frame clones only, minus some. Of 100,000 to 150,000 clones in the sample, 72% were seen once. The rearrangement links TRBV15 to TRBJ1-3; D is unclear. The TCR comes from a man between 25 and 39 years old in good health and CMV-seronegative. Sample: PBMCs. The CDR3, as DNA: TGTGCCACCAGCAGGCACCACTTCTCTGGAAACACCATATATTTT. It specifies CATSRHHFSGNTIYF.